This T cell receptor (beta chain) emerged from a study of CD4 and CD8 cells across lung adenocarcinoma regions. Samples came from patients with localized non-small cell lung adenocarcinoma. V was clipped by 2 bases and J by 10 bases, with 8 bases between them. Germline V lookup: CDR1 MNHEY, CDR2 SVGAGI. This CDR3 contains 11 residues. TCRdb reprocessed the PCR reads with MiXCR, giving one entry per CDR3 protein. The sample consists of thousands of distinct CDR3 sequences, 46% of them appearing once. This rearrangement joins TRBV6-5 to TRBJ2-5; D might be TRBD2 (6 bases). The source is a female donor with lung adenocarcinoma. The CD4 and CD8 labels of this study may be unreliable. The sample taken for sequencing was CD4+ T cells from the margin of a lung tumor. This CDR3 reads CASSYAGNQYF. The CDR3 DNA reads TGTGCCAGCAGTTACGCGGGGAACCAGTACTTC.